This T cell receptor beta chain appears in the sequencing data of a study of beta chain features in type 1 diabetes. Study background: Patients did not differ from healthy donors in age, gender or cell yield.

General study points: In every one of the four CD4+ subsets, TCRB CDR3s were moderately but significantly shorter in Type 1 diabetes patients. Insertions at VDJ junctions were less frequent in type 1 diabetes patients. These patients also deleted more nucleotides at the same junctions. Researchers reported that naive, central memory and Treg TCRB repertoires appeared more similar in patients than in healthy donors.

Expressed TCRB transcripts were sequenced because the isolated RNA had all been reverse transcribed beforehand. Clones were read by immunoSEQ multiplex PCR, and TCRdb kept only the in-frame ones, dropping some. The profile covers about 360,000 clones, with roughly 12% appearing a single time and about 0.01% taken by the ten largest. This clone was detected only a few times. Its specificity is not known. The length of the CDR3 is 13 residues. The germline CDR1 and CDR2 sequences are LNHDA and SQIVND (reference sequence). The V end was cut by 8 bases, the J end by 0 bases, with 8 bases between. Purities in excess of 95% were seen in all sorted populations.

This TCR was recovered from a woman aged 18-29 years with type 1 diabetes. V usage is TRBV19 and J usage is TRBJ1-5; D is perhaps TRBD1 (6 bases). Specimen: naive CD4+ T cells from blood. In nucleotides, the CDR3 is TGTGCCAGTCGGACAGTTAGCAATCAGCCCCAGCATTTT. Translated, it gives CASRTVSNQPQHF.